Shown below are 31 T cell receptor beta chains from a single sample sequenced in a study of a mutant IDH1 vaccine in newly diagnosed glioma. No antigen has been assigned to these receptors. TCRdb keeps only in-frame clones here, not all; method: immunoSEQ multiplex PCR. The table shows 77,000 or so clones, with roughly four fifths occurring only once. Time point reported: week 47, end of study. With topical imiquimod, each dose of the vaccine consisted of 300 ug of mutant IDH1 20-mer peptide. Sequences were derived from PBMCs, sampled from a glioma patient whose treatment included an IDH1 peptide vaccine. These receptors came from a man aged 40-50 years with glioma.

The chain links TRBV7-9 to TRBJ1-1; TRBD1 aligns across 10 bases. This CDR3 is 14 amino acids long. Germline trimming cut 5 bases from V and 7 bases from J; bases unmatched to any gene: 7. Looked up from germline, CDR1 is SEHNR and CDR2 is FQNEAQ (reference sequence). The CDR3 nucleotides are TGTGCCAGCAGCCGCCGGACAGGGGGTGTTGAAGCTTTCTTT. Translating gives CASSRRTGGVEAFF.

The rearrangement uses TRBV18 and TRBJ1-1, with TRBD1 as a possible D gene (5 bases). Germline loops: CDR1 KGHSH, CDR2 LQKENI. The CDR3 has 16 amino acids. V was shortened by 4 bases and J by 1 base, with 16 bases between the two germline ends. Here the CDR3 reads CASSRGPNGANTEAFF. DNA of the CDR3: TGTGCCAGCTCACGCGGCCCAAACGGGGCGAACACTGAAGCTTTCTTT.

This sequence joins TRBV6-6 and TRBJ1-3; the D is unclear. Trimming left V 2 bases short and J 2 bases short, with 4 bases between. Germline lookup yields CDR1 MNHNY and CDR2 SVGAGI (reference sequence). The CDR3 runs 13 residues. The CDR3 sequence: CASSYTPGNTIYF. The CDR3, as DNA: TGTGCCAGCAGTTACACCCCTGGAAACACCATATATTTT.

V usage is TRBV14 and J usage is TRBJ1-3; D is undetermined. The V gene's germline CDR1 is SGHDN and CDR2 FVKESK. The CDR3 has 15 residues. V was shortened by 1 base and J by 4 bases, with 11 bases between the two germline ends. DNA for the CDR3: TGTGCCAGCAGCCAAGCCCTATCTGCCGGAAACACCATATATTTT. Protein: CASSQALSAGNTIYF.

The CDR3 reads CASSFAGTSGIQETQYF. The CDR3 DNA follows: TGTGCCAGCAGCTTTGCCGGGACTAGCGGTATACAAGAGACCCAGTACTTC. This chain joins TRBV11-3 and TRBJ2-5; 11 nucleotides match TRBD2. Germline lookup yields CDR1 SGHNT and CDR2 YENEEA. J was trimmed by 2 bases and V by 3 bases; bases with no gene match: 8. This CDR3 region has 17 residues.

The rearrangement joins TRBV30 to TRBJ1-6, with D unclear. The V end lost 1 base, the J end lost 4 bases, and 5 bases lay between the germline ends. The germline V gene encodes CDR1 GTSNPN and CDR2 SVGIG (reference sequence). The CDR3 loop spans 13 amino acids. This CDR3 is CAWSAVYNSPLHF. The CDR3 nucleotides are TGTGCCTGGAGTGCAGTTTATAATTCACCCCTCCACTTT.

This clone was detected a few times. The genes are TRBV12-5 and TRBJ2-6; D gene ambiguous. Germline CDR1 reads LGHNT; CDR2 reads FRNRAP. The CDR3 spans 15 residues. The V gene lost 1 base and the J gene lost 1 base, with 5 bases spanning the gap. CDR3 DNA sequence: TGTGCTAGTGGTTTGGCAATGTCTGGGGCCAACGTCCTGACTTTC. Translating it yields CASGLAMSGANVLTF.

The rearrangement joins TRBV7-2 to TRBJ2-1; TRBD2 matches at 8 bases. Germline V gene lookup returns CDR1 SGHTA and CDR2 FQGNSA. There are 14 residues in the CDR3. V shed 5 bases, J shed 7 bases, and the junction held 7 bases outside the gene matches. This chain's CDR3 is CASSVDGGENEQFF. The CDR3 bases are TGTGCCAGCAGCGTCGACGGGGGGGAAAATGAGCAGTTCTTC.

This chain joins TRBV11-3 and TRBJ2-1; 7 bases line up with TRBD2. The length of the CDR3 is 14 residues. Germline loops: CDR1 SGHNT, CDR2 YENEEA. The V gene end was trimmed by 1 base and the J gene end by 7 bases; junction bases not matched to a gene: 4. The chain's CDR3 is CASSLGLAVNEQFF. CDR3 DNA: TGTGCCAGCAGCTTAGGGCTAGCGGTTAATGAGCAGTTCTTC.

The chain combines TRBV7-9 with TRBJ2-7; 7 nucleotides agree with TRBD2. Per germline, CDR1 SEHNR and CDR2 FQNEAQ (reference sequence). The CDR3 sequence is 15 residues long. The junction had 7 bases not matched to a gene; V was cut back by 1 base and J by 4 bases. Here the CDR3 reads CASSLEGGLAYEQYF. The CDR3 DNA reads TGTGCCAGCAGCTTAGAGGGAGGGCTAGCGTACGAGCAGTACTTC.

The chain couples TRBV28 to TRBJ2-7, with D perhaps matching TRBD2 (6 bases). Germline assignment: CDR1 MDHEN and CDR2 SYDVKM. The CDR3 is 14 residues long. The V and J ends lost 5 bases and 4 bases respectively, with 15 bases between them. The CDR3 spells CASSLGGEEYEQYF. CDR3 in DNA: TGTGCCAGCAGTCTCGGGGGAGAGGAGTACGAGCAGTACTTC.

The rearrangement joins TRBV20-1 to TRBJ2-5; D is undetermined. The germline V and J ends were trimmed by 5 bases and 5 bases, with 9 bases remaining between them. Germline V gene lookup returns CDR1 DFQATT and CDR2 SNEGSKA (reference sequence). The CDR3 runs to 11 residues. The CDR3 reads CSAPVIETQYF. CDR3 in DNA: TGCAGTGCTCCAGTCATTGAGACCCAGTACTTC.

This chain uses TRBV7-2 with TRBJ1-2, with 7 bases fitting TRBD1. The CDR3 loop spans 16 amino acids. Trimming at V came to 1 base and at J to 3 bases, leaving 8 bases not matched to a gene. Germline V CDR1 and CDR2: SGHTA, FQGNSA. Written as DNA, the CDR3 is TGTGCCAGCAGCTTAGTTGCGTCAGGGGGTGACTATGGCTACACCTTC. This sequence encodes CASSLVASGGDYGYTF. The full variable domain, with the rest looked up from reference TRBV7-2 and TRBJ1-2, is GAGVSQSPSNKVTEKGKDVELRCDPISGHTALYWYRQSLGQGLEFLIYFQGNSAPDKSGLPSDRFSAERTGGSVSTLTIQRTQQEDSAVYLCASSLVASGGDYGYTFGSGTRLTVV.

The genes are TRBV7-2 and TRBJ2-2; TRBD2 might be the D (6 bases). CDR1 SGHTA and CDR2 FQGNSA come from the germline V gene. Trimming pared 6 bases from V and 4 bases from J, leaving 12 bases between. The CDR3 covers 14 residues. The CDR3 reads CASSSGLITGELFF. CDR3 nucleotides: TGTGCCAGCAGTTCGGGACTCATCACCGGGGAGCTGTTTTTT.

This clone has just a few counts. The chain employs TRBV7-9 and TRBJ2-2; TRBD1 or TRBD2 may be the D gene (5 bases each). Germline V gives CDR1 SEHNR, CDR2 FQNEAQ (reference sequence). Deletions cut 6 bases from V and 0 bases from J, with 14 bases between. The CDR3 is made up of 16 amino acids. The CDR3 DNA sequence: TGTGCCAGCAGGTTATCCGGGACCGCGAACACCGGGGAGCTGTTTTTT. It specifies CASRLSGTANTGELFF.

V is TRBV13 and J is TRBJ2-7; D might be TRBD2 (6 bases). Germline lookup yields CDR1 PRHDT and CDR2 FYEKMQ (reference sequence). This CDR3 spans 15 amino acids. Trimming removed 4 bases at V and 6 bases at J, with 19 bases between. The CDR3 spells CASSSTGGERGEQYF. CDR3 coding DNA: TGTGCCAGCAGCTCTACAGGAGGGGAGCGTGGCGAGCAGTACTTC.

The gene calls are TRBV19 and TRBJ1-1; D call uncertain. The CDR3 loop spans 16 amino acids. V lost 3 bases, J lost 4 bases, and 18 bases lay in between. The germline CDR1 and CDR2 sequences are LNHDA and SQIVND (reference sequence). The CDR3 here is CASSMLSGTEGTEAFF. The CDR3 region has the DNA TGTGCCAGTAGTATGTTGAGCGGCACTGAAGGCACTGAAGCTTTCTTT.

About this clone itself: The same CDR3 can be traced to other DNA sequences in this sample. V usage is TRBV10-3 and J usage is TRBJ2-2; D is ambiguous. The germline CDR1 and CDR2 sequences are ENHRY and SYGVKD. This CDR3 has 13 amino acids. V lost 0 bases, J lost 6 bases, and 5 bases lay in between. CDR3 bases: TGTGCCATCAGTGAGTCGAGGCCCGGGGAGCTGTTTTTT. As protein: CAISESRPGELFF.

The chain uses TRBV6-6 and TRBJ2-4; the D gene is possibly TRBD2 (5 bases). V gave up 7 bases and J gave up 0 bases, with 13 bases separating them. The CDR3 spans 15 residues. Germline lookup yields CDR1 MNHNY and CDR2 SVGAGI (reference sequence). DNA for the CDR3: TGTGCCAGCACCCCCGGCGGACTAGCCAAAAACATTCAGTACTTC. Its protein is CASTPGGLAKNIQYF.

This chain connects TRBV27 to TRBJ1-5; tentative D call: TRBD1 (5 bases). V lost 2 bases, J lost 1 base, and 9 bases lay in between. The germline V gene has CDR1 MNHEY and CDR2 SMNVEV (reference sequence). This CDR3 spans 15 amino acids. The CDR3 region is CASSLGGRSNQPQHF. CDR3 sequence (DNA): TGTGCCAGCAGTTTAGGGGGGAGAAGCAATCAGCCCCAGCATTTT.

The chain employs TRBV7-8 and TRBJ2-7, with D possibly TRBD2 on 5 matching bases. In germline, CDR1 is SGHVS, CDR2 FQNEAQ. V shed 2 bases and J shed 2 bases, with 19 bases lying between them. The CDR3 is 17 amino acids. In DNA, the CDR3 is TGTGCCAGCAGCTTAATTATCTCGCGGGTCTCGACCTACGAGCAGTACTTC. The encoded protein is CASSLIISRVSTYEQYF. Variable domain in full (rest from reference TRBV7-8 and TRBJ2-7): GAGVSQSPRYKVAKRGQDVALRCDPISGHVSLFWYQQALGQGPEFLTYFQNEAQLDKSGLPSDRFFAERPEGSVSTLKIQRTQQEDSAVYLCASSLIISRVSTYEQYFGPGTRLTVT.

The CDR3 coding sequence is TGCGCCAGCAGTGTCGGGGGCAGGAGTAATGAAAAACTGTTTTTT. It is translated as CASSVGGRSNEKLFF. V is TRBV5-1 and J is TRBJ1-4, with D possibly matching TRBD1 (6 bases). From germline, CDR1 is SGHRS and CDR2 YFSETQ. The V end was cut by 5 bases, the J end by 4 bases, with 15 bases between. This CDR3 spans 15 amino acids.

Only a few counts were recorded for this clone. This chain connects TRBV7-2 to TRBJ2-3, with TRBD2 matching over 8 bases. Germline V gene lookup returns CDR1 SGHTA and CDR2 FQGNSA. Unmatched junction bases numbered 6, after V lost 1 base and J lost 0 bases. The CDR3 has 17 residues. CDR3 DNA: TGTGCCAGCAGCTTAGGGTCGCGGGGGGCGAGCACAGATACGCAGTATTTT. Amino acids: CASSLGSRGASTDTQYF.

This clone was seen a few times. V and J are TRBV7-8 and TRBJ2-2; D uncertain. This CDR3 spans 13 amino acids. V lost 5 bases and J lost 7, with 11 bases in between. The V gene's germline CDR1 is SGHVS and CDR2 FQNEAQ. The CDR3 bases are TGTGCCAGCAGCCAAGTTCTTGGCGGGGAGCTGTTTTTT. Encoded protein: CASSQVLGGELFF.

The chain couples TRBV4-2 to TRBJ1-4; D call uncertain. Germline values: CDR1 LGHNA, CDR2 YNFKEQ. This CDR3 comprises 15 residues. Trimming cost V 0 bases and J 7 bases, with 12 bases left between them. CDR3 nucleotides: TGTGCCAGCAGCCAAGACCCCCCGGAAAGTGAAAAACTGTTTTTT. Translation gives CASSQDPPESEKLFF.

This chain joins TRBV5-1 and TRBJ2-1, with TRBD2 matching 9 bases. The CDR3 is made up of 18 amino acids. CDR1 SGHRS and CDR2 YFSETQ come from the germline V gene. With V trimmed by 3 bases and J by 9 bases, 19 bases remained unmatched. CDR3 nucleotides: TGCGCCAGCAGCTCTAGGCAGCTTAGCGGGAGTTCTCTCAGTGAGCAGTTCTTC. This gives the protein CASSSRQLSGSSLSEQFF.

On this clone: Other DNA variants within this sample encode the same CDR3. This chain uses TRBV7-6 with TRBJ1-3, with D possibly being TRBD1 (6 bases). The CDR3 runs to 15 residues. The V gene's germline CDR1 is SGHVS and CDR2 FNYEAQ. Between the trimmed V and J ends, which lost 4 bases and 0 bases, there was a span of 10 bases. The CDR3 region has the DNA TGTGCCAGCAGCTCCGGACAGCTCTCTGGAAACACCATATATTTT. Amino acid sequence: CASSSGQLSGNTIYF.

The chain joins TRBV18 to TRBJ1-1; TRBD1 matches at 8 bases. There are 15 residues in the CDR3. The V segment lost 5 bases and the J segment 4 bases; nucleotides outside the gene matches: 9. Germline V CDR1 and CDR2: KGHSH, LQKENI. The CDR3 reads CASSEGQGGFTEAFF. The CDR3, as DNA: TGTGCCAGCTCAGAAGGACAGGGTGGTTTCACTGAAGCTTTCTTT.

The chain couples TRBV4-3 to TRBJ1-5; D possibly corresponds to TRBD1 (5 bases). Between the trimmed V and J ends, which lost 1 base and 7 bases, there was a span of 8 bases. CDR3 length: 13 amino acids. CDR1 is LGHNA, CDR2 YSLEER, per germline. CDR3 amino acids: CASSQGGGQPQHF. The CDR3 nucleotides read TGCGCCAGCAGCCAAGGTGGGGGACAGCCCCAGCATTTT.

The chain joins TRBV7-2 to TRBJ2-3; weak D call: TRBD1 (5 bases). Germline V gene sequence: CDR1 SGHTA, CDR2 FQGNSA. V lost 3 bases and J 3 bases, leaving 10 bases between the germline ends. The CDR3 spans 14 residues. In DNA form, the CDR3 reads TGTGCCAGCAGCTTCAGAACAGGAACAGATACGCAGTATTTT. Protein product: CASSFRTGTDTQYF. The whole variable domain, remainder taken from reference TRBV7-2 and TRBJ2-3, is GAGVSQSPSNKVTEKGKDVELRCDPISGHTALYWYRQSLGQGLEFLIYFQGNSAPDKSGLPSDRFSAERTGGSVSTLTIQRTQQEDSAVYLCASSFRTGTDTQYFGPGTRLTVL.

This clone was seen once. The chain employs TRBV9 and TRBJ2-7; D uncertain. The V end lost 0 bases, the J end lost 0 bases, and 10 bases lay between the germline ends. In germline, CDR1 is SGDLS, CDR2 YYNGEE. The CDR3 has 15 amino acids. CDR3 nucleotides: TGTGCCAGCAGCGTAGGTTTGCCGAGCTCCTACGAGCAGTACTTC. It yields the protein CASSVGLPSSYEQYF.